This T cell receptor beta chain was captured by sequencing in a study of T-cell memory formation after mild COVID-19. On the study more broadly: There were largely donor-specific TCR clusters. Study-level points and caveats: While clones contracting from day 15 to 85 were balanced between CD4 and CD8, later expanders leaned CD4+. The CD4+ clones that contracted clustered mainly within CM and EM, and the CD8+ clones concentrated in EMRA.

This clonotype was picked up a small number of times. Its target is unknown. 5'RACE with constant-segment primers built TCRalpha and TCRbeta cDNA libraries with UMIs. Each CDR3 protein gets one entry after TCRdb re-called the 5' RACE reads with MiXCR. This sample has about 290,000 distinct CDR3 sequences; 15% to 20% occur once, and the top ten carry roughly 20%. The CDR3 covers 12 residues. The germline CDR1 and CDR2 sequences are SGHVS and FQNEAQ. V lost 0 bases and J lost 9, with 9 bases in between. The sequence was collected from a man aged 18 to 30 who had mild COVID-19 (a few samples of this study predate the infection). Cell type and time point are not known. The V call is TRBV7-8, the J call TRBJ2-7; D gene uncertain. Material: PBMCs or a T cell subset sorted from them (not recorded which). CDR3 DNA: TGTGCCAGCAGCTTAGCCGGAGTAGGGCAGTACTTC. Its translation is CASSLAGVGQYF.